The present entry profiles one T cell receptor beta chain with its context. Other DNA sequences in the sample encode the same CDR3. Germline CDR1 is MNHEY and CDR2 is SVGAGI. Trimming cost V 6 bases and J 4 bases, with 9 bases left between them. This CDR3 contains 12 residues. The record originates from a study of blood T cell repertoires in COVID-19. Study-level background: Collection of acute and convalescent COVID-19 samples took place in the United States, Italy and Spain. Sample material is recorded as cDNA or gDNA derived from T cells, B-cell-depleted T cells, or PBMCs.

Source study methods: Amplification from reference gene primers served as the basis for estimated nucleated cell counts. Libraries were prepared by immunoSEQ multiplex PCR; TCRdb keeps only in-frame clonotypes and omits some of them. V, J and clone size are taken as reported in that table, and D and trimming were inferred from the DNA itself. Of about 140,000 clones listed, roughly four fifths are singletons. This sequence originates from a woman aged 50 to 60 with active or convalescent COVID-19. Sample: peripheral blood. This chain connects TRBV6-5 to TRBJ1-1; tentative D call: TRBD1 (5 bases). In DNA, the CDR3 is TGTGCCAGCAGGGTCGGGGGCACTGAAGCTTTCTTT. It is translated as CASRVGGTEAFF.